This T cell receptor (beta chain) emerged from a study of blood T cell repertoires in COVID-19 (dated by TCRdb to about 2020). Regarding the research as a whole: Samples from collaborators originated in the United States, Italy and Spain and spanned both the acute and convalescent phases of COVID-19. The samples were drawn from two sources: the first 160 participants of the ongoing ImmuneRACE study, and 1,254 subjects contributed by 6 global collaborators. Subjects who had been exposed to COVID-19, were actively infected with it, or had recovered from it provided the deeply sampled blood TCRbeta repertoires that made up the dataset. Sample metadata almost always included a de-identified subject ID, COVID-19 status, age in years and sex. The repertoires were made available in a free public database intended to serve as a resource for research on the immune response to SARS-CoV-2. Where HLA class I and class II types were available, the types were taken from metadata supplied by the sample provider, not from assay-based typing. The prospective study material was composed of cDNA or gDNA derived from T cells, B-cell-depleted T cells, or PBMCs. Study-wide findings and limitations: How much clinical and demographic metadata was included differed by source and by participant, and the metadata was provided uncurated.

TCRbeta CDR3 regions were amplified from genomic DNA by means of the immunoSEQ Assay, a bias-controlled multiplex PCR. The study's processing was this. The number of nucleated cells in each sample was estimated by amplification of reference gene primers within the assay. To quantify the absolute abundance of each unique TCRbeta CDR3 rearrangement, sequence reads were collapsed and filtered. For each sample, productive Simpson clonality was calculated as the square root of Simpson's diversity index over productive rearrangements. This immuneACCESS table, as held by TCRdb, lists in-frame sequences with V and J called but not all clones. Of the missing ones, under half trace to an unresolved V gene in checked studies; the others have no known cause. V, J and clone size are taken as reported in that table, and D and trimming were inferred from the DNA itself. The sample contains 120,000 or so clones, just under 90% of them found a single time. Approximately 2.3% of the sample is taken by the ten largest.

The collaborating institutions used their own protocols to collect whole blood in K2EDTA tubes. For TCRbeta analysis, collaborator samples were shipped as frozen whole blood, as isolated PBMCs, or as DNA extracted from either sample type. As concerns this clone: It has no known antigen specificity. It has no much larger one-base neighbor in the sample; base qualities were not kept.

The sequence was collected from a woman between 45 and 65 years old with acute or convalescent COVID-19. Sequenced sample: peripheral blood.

The CDR3 region has the sequence CASSRGVSYEQYF. The base sequence is TGTGCCAGTAGTAGGGGGGTCTCCTACGAGCAGTACTTC. This chain joins TRBV19 to TRBJ2-7; the best D guess is TRBD2, with 6 bases matching. Taken from cysteine to phenylalanine, the CDR3 has 13 residues. Of the read, only the CDR3 DNA is kept; its 39 bases are in frame from base 1. Trimming at the junction amounts to 4 bases on V and 0 bases on J, and the germline ends lie 7 bases apart. CDR1 is given as LNHDA and CDR2 as SQIVND, both from the germline V gene (reference sequence).